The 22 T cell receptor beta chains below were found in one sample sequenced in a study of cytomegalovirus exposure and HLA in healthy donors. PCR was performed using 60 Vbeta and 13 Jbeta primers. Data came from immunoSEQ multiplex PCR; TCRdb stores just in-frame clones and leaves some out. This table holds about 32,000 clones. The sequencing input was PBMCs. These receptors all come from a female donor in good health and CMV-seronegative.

Here the CDR3 reads CASSSGGVRSGNTIYF. CDR3 sequence (DNA): TGTGCCAGCAGTTCCGGGGGTGTCAGGTCTGGAAACACCATATATTTT. The chain joins TRBV6-6 to TRBJ1-3; perhaps TRBD1 as D (5 bases). CDR1 is MNHNY and CDR2 is SVGAGI in the germline V gene (reference sequence). This CDR3 has 16 residues. Trimming took 4 bases from V and 1 from J, leaving 14 bases between them.

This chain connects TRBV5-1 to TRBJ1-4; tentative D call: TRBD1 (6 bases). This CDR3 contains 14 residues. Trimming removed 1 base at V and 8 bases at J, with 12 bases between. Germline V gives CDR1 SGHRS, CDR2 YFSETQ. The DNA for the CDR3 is TGCGCCAGCAGCTTGACAGGGCCGGAAGAAAAACTGTTTTTT. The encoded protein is CASSLTGPEEKLFF. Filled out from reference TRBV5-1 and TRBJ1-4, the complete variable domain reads KAGVTQTPRYLIKTRGQQVTLSCSPISGHRSVSWYQQTPGQGLQFLFEYFSETQRNKGNFPGRFSGRQFSNSRSEMNVSTLELGDSALYLCASSLTGPEEKLFFGSGTQLSVL.

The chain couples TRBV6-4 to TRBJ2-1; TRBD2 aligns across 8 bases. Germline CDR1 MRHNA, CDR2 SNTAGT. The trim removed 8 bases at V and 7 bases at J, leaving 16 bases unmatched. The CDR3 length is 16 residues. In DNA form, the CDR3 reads TGTGCCAGCCGGGGGAACAGCGGGGGCAATTGGAATGAGCAGTTCTTC. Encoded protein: CASRGNSGGNWNEQFF.

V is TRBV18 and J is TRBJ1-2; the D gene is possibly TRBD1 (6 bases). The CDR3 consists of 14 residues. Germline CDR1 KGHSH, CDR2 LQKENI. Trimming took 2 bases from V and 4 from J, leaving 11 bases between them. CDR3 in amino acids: CASSPADSFYGYTF. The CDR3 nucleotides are TGTGCCAGCTCACCAGCGGACAGCTTCTATGGCTACACCTTC.

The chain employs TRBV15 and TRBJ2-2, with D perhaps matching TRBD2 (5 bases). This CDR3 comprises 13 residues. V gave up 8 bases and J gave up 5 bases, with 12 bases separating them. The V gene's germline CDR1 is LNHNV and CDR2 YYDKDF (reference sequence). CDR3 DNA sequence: TGTGCCACCCGGGCAGGAGGAACCGGGGAGCTGTTTTTT. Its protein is CATRAGGTGELFF.

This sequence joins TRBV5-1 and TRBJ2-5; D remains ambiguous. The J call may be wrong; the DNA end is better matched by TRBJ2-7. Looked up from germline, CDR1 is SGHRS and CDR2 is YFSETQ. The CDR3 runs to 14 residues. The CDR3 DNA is TGCGCCAGCAGCTTGGTATCGGGTGGGTTCGAGCAGTACTTC. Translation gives CASSLVSGGFEQYF.

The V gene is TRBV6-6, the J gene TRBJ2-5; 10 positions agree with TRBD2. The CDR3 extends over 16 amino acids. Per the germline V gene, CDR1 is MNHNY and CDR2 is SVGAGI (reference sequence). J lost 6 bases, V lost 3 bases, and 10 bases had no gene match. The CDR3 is CASSYSRGSGGKTQYF. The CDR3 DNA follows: TGTGCCAGCAGTTATTCCCGGGGTAGCGGGGGGAAGACCCAGTACTTC.

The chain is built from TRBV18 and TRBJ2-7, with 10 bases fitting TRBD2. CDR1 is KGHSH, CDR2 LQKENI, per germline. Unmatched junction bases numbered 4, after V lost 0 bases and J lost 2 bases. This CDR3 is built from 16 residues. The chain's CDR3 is CASSPPPSGGAYEQYF. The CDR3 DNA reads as TGTGCCAGCTCACCACCCCCAAGCGGGGGGGCCTACGAGCAGTACTTC.

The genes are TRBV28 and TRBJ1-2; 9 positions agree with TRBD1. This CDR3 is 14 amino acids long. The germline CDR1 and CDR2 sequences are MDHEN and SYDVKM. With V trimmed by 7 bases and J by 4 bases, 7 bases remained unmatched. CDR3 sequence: CASKVDRGIYGYTF. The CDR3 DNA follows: TGTGCCAGCAAGGTGGACAGGGGTATCTATGGCTACACCTTC.

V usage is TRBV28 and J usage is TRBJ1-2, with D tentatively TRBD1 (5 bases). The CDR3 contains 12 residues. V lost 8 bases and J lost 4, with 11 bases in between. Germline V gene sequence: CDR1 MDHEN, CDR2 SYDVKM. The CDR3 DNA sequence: TGTGCCAGCGGGGCAGCGCTCTATGGCTACACCTTC. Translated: CASGAALYGYTF.

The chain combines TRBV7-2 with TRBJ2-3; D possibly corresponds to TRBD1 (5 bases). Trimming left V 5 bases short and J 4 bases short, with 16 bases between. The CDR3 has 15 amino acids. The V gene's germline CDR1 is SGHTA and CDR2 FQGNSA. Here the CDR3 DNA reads TGTGCCAGCAGCCCCCAGGGTATTGTTGCAGATACGCAGTATTTT. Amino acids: CASSPQGIVADTQYF. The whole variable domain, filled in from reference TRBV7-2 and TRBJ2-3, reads GAGVSQSPSNKVTEKGKDVELRCDPISGHTALYWYRQSLGQGLEFLIYFQGNSAPDKSGLPSDRFSAERTGGSVSTLTIQRTQQEDSAVYLCASSPQGIVADTQYFGPGTRLTVL.

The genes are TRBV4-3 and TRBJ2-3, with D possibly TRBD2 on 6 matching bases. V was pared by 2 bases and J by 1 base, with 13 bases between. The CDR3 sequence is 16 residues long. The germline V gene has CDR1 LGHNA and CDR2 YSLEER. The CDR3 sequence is CASSQQIRGGTDTQYF. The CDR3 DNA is TGCGCCAGCAGCCAACAAATTCGCGGGGGCACAGATACGCAGTATTTT.

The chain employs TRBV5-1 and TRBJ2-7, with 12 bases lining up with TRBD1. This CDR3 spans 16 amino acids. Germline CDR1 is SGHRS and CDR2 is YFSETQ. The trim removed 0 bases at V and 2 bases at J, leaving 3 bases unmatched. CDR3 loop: CASSLDGTGGPYEQYF. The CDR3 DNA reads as TGCGCCAGCAGCTTGGACGGGACAGGGGGCCCCTACGAGCAGTACTTC. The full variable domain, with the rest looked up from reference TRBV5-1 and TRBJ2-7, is KAGVTQTPRYLIKTRGQQVTLSCSPISGHRSVSWYQQTPGQGLQFLFEYFSETQRNKGNFPGRFSGRQFSNSRSEMNVSTLELGDSALYLCASSLDGTGGPYEQYFGPGTRLTVT.

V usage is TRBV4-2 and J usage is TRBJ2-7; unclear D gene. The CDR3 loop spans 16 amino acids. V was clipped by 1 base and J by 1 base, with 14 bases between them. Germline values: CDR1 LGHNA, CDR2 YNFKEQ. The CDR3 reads CASSQVSWARSYEQYF. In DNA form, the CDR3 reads TGTGCCAGCAGCCAAGTGTCGTGGGCGAGATCCTACGAGCAGTACTTC.

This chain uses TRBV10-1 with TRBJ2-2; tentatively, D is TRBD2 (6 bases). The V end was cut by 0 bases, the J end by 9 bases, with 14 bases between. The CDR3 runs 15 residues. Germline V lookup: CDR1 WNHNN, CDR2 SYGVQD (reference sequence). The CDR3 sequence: CASSESGGNHRELFF. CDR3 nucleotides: TGCGCCAGCAGTGAGTCGGGCGGGAACCACCGGGAGCTGTTTTTT.

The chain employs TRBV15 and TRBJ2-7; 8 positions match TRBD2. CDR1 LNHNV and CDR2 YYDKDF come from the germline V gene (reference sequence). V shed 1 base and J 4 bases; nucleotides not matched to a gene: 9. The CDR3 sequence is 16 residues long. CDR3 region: CATSRGGTGGGYEQYF. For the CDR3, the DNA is TGTGCCACCAGCAGAGGAGGCACCGGGGGGGGTTACGAGCAGTACTTC.

The CDR3 here is CASSRGNGYTF. The CDR3 coding sequence is TGTGCCAGCAGCCGGGGGAATGGCTACACCTTC. The rearrangement uses TRBV7-9 and TRBJ1-2, with D perhaps matching TRBD1 (5 bases). This CDR3 has 11 residues. V was cut by 5 bases and J by 6 bases, with 7 bases left in between. CDR1 is SEHNR and CDR2 is FQNEAQ in the germline V gene (reference sequence).

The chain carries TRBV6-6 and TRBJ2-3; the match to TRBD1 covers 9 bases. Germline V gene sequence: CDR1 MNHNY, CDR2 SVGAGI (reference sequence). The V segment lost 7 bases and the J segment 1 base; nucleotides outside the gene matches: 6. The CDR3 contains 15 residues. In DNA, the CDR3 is TGTGCCAGCAACGACCGGGACAGGGGCACAGATACGCAGTATTTT. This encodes CASNDRDRGTDTQYF.

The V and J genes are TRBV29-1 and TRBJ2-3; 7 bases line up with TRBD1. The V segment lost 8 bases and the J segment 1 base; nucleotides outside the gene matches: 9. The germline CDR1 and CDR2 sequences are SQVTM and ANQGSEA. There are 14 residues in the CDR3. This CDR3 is CSTSSGTGTDTQYF. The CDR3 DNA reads TGCAGCACCAGCTCCGGGACAGGCACAGATACGCAGTATTTT.

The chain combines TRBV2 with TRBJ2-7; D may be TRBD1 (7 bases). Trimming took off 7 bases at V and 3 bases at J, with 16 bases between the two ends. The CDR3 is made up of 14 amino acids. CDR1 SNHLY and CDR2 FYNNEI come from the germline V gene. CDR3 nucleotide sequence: TGTGCCAGCACCCAGGGGGGACCCCTCTACGAGCAGTACTTC. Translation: CASTQGGPLYEQYF.

Here the CDR3 reads CASSLGWTSGLSYNEQFF. For the CDR3, the DNA is TGTGCCAGCAGCCTTGGGTGGACTAGCGGCCTCTCCTACAATGAGCAGTTCTTC. The chain couples TRBV7-9 to TRBJ2-1, with TRBD2 identical over 10 bases. The CDR3 totals 18 residues. Losses at the gene ends were 5 bases for V and 0 bases for J; bases not matched to a gene: 10. In germline, CDR1 is SEHNR, CDR2 FQNEAQ (reference sequence).

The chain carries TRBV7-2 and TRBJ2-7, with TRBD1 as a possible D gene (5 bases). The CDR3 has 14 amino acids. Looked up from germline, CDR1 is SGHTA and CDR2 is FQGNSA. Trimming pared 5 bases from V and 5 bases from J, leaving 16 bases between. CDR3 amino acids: CASSSQGSLDEQYF. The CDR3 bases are TGTGCCAGCAGCAGCCAGGGTTCGCTGGACGAGCAGTACTTC.